A single sample gave rise to the 25 T cell receptor beta chains below, sequenced in a study of shared clonotypes between healthy human individuals. Assay: immunoSEQ multiplex PCR; the TCRdb copy retains only in-frame clones and omits some. The data show more than 600,000 clones, about 92% seen once. In the naive CD8 group, cells lacked CD45RO and were positively selected for CCR7, so terminally differentiated effector memory CD45RA+ cells were left out. Material for sequencing was naive CD8+ T cells sorted from blood. These receptors were obtained from a young man in good health.

The chain has TRBV6-5 and TRBJ1-3; no reliable D call. CDR1 is MNHEY and CDR2 is SVGAGI in the germline V gene. The CDR3 is 15 amino acids. Trimming left V 4 bases short and J 0 bases short, with 10 bases between. The CDR3 region is CASSLELYSGNTIYF. CDR3 sequence (DNA): TGTGCCAGCAGTTTGGAACTGTACTCTGGAAACACCATATATTTT.

The rearrangement uses TRBV10-2 and TRBJ2-7; D unresolved. The CDR3 sequence is 11 residues long. Germline CDR1 reads WSHSY; CDR2 reads SAAADI. The V gene lost 4 bases and the J gene lost 3 bases, with 4 bases spanning the gap. DNA of the CDR3: TGCGCCAGCAGTGCCAGCTACGAGCAGTACTTC. Translated: CASSASYEQYF.

V usage is TRBV6-9 and J usage is TRBJ2-7, with D tentatively TRBD2 (6 bases). The CDR3 extends over 15 amino acids. Trimming stripped 0 bases from V and 0 bases from J, with 9 bases between. CDR1 MNHGY and CDR2 SVAAGI come from the germline V gene. The CDR3 reads CASSYSSRDSYEQYF. The CDR3 DNA reads as TGTGCCAGCAGTTATTCTTCGCGGGACTCCTACGAGCAGTACTTC.

The rearrangement uses TRBV29-1 and TRBJ2-1; 10 positions match TRBD2. CDR3 length: 15 amino acids. Looked up from germline, CDR1 is SQVTM and CDR2 is ANQGSEA. The V and J ends lost 4 bases and 6 bases, in that order; junction bases with no gene match: 9. The CDR3 nucleotides read TGCAGCGTTGTTGGGGCGGTAGCGGGAGGCAATGAGCAGTTCTTC. This gives the protein CSVVGAVAGGNEQFF.

As DNA, the CDR3 is TGCAGCGTGGCTGGACTAGCGGGGGCTTTTGGGGTCAATGAGCAGTTCTTC. Its translation is CSVAGLAGAFGVNEQFF. The chain recombines TRBV29-1 with TRBJ2-1, with 13 bases lining up with TRBD2. The V gene end was trimmed by 6 bases and the J gene end by 6 bases; junction bases not matched to a gene: 14. In germline, CDR1 is SQVTM, CDR2 ANQGSEA. There are 17 residues in the CDR3.

This clone is a singleton in its sample. V is TRBV27 and J is TRBJ1-1, with D unresolved. The germline V and J ends were trimmed by 3 bases and 2 bases, with 7 bases remaining between them. There are 13 residues in the CDR3. Germline V gene data show CDR1 as MNHEY and CDR2 as SMNVEV (reference sequence). The CDR3 spells CASSFVPNTEAFF. DNA of the CDR3: TGTGCCAGCAGTTTTGTACCTAACACTGAAGCTTTCTTT.

This clone showed up just a few times. The chain recombines TRBV15 with TRBJ2-7; D unresolved. The CDR3 covers 13 residues. The V end lost 3 bases, the J end lost 2 bases, and 8 bases lay between the germline ends. Germline CDR1 and CDR2: LNHNV and YYDKDF (reference sequence). This chain's CDR3 is CATSRITTYEQYF. DNA for the CDR3: TGTGCCACCAGCAGGATTACTACCTACGAGCAGTACTTC.

V gene TRBV29-1 combines with J gene TRBJ2-1, with 9 bases identical to TRBD2. Germline V CDR1 and CDR2: SQVTM, ANQGSEA. The CDR3 spans 14 residues. V shed 4 bases and J 6 bases; nucleotides not matched to a gene: 7. CDR3 sequence reads: CSVVLAGYPNEQFF. Here the CDR3 DNA reads TGCAGCGTTGTACTAGCGGGCTACCCCAATGAGCAGTTCTTC.

V gene TRBV15 combines with J gene TRBJ2-1; tentative D call: TRBD2 (6 bases). This CDR3 comprises 14 residues. Germline lookup yields CDR1 LNHNV and CDR2 YYDKDF (reference sequence). V shed 8 bases and J shed 3 bases, with 14 bases lying between them. The CDR3 loop is CATDNGGIYNEQFF. The CDR3 region has the DNA TGTGCCACCGATAATGGCGGGATCTACAATGAGCAGTTCTTC.

This clone showed up just once. The V and J genes are TRBV18 and TRBJ2-2, with D tentatively TRBD1 or TRBD2 (5 bases each). V was shortened by 3 bases and J by 6 bases, with 5 bases between the two germline ends. CDR3 length: 12 residues. Germline V gene lookup returns CDR1 KGHSH and CDR2 LQKENI. Here the CDR3 DNA reads TGTGCCAGCTCACCGGGACCCGGGGAGCTGTTTTTT. Translation gives CASSPGPGELFF.

CDR3 in DNA: TGTGCCAGCAGCCCCCCCCAAACCGGGACAGGGCGATTCGATGAGCAGTTCTTC. It yields the protein CASSPPQTGTGRFDEQFF. V gene TRBV7-9 combines with J gene TRBJ2-1; TRBD1 matches 9 bases. This CDR3 has 18 residues. Germline loops: CDR1 SEHNR, CDR2 FQNEAQ (reference sequence). J gave up 8 bases and V 5 bases, and 19 bases lay outside the gene matches.

The rearrangement links TRBV4-3 to TRBJ1-4; no clear D gene. CDR1 and CDR2 (germline): LGHNA, YSLEER. Trimming left V 0 bases short and J 7 bases short, with 9 bases between. This CDR3 spans 14 amino acids. The CDR3 region is CASSQDLTGEKLFF. The CDR3 bases are TGCGCCAGCAGCCAAGATCTAACGGGTGAAAAACTGTTTTTT.

The CDR3 coding sequence is TGTGCCAGCAGCTCTTCGAAGGGGGCTCCCTACGAGCAGTACTTC. Its protein is CASSSSKGAPYEQYF. The chain links TRBV11-2 to TRBJ2-7, with 7 bases lining up with TRBD1. The V and J ends lost 4 bases and 2 bases, in that order; junction bases with no gene match: 8. The V gene's germline CDR1 is SGHAT and CDR2 FQNNGV. The CDR3 extends over 15 amino acids.

This clone has a single count. The chain has TRBV7-8 and TRBJ1-1, with D unresolved. This CDR3 has 15 residues. Germline-derived CDR1 and CDR2 are SGHVS and FQNEAQ. V was shortened by 5 bases and J by 3 bases, with 16 bases between the two germline ends. CDR3 DNA: TGTGCCAGCAGCACCCCGTCCAGAAGTCACACTGAAGCTTTCTTT. It is translated as CASSTPSRSHTEAFF. Full variable domain (rest looked up from reference TRBV7-8 and TRBJ1-1): GAGVSQSPRYKVAKRGQDVALRCDPISGHVSLFWYQQALGQGPEFLTYFQNEAQLDKSGLPSDRFFAERPEGSVSTLKIQRTQQEDSAVYLCASSTPSRSHTEAFFGQGTRLTVV.

The chain is built from TRBV29-1 and TRBJ1-1; tentative D call: TRBD1 (5 bases). Trimming cost V 5 bases and J 8 bases, with 18 bases left between them. This CDR3 comprises 13 residues. From germline, CDR1 is SQVTM and CDR2 ANQGSEA. The CDR3, as DNA: TGCAGCGTTCGGGAGACAGACTCCTCCGAAGCTTTCTTT. As protein: CSVRETDSSEAFF.

The rearrangement uses TRBV5-5 and TRBJ2-1, with 11 bases fitting TRBD2. This CDR3 is 16 amino acids long. V lost 4 bases, J lost 0 bases, and 3 bases stayed unmatched. The V gene's germline CDR1 is SGHKS and CDR2 YYEKEE (reference sequence). The CDR3: CASSPSGRYSYNEQFF. The CDR3 DNA reads as TGTGCCAGCAGCCCTAGCGGGAGGTACTCCTACAATGAGCAGTTCTTC. Using reference TRBV5-5 and TRBJ2-1 for the parts outside the CDR3, the full variable domain is DAGVTQSPTHLIKTRGQQVTLRCSPISGHKSVSWYQQVLGQGPQFIFQYYEKEERGRGNFPDRFSARQFPNYSSELNVNALLLGDSALYLCASSPSGRYSYNEQFFGPGTRLTVL.

V and J are TRBV28 and TRBJ2-1, with 8 bases identical to TRBD2. Per germline, CDR1 MDHEN and CDR2 SYDVKM. The CDR3 totals 16 residues. The J segment lost 4 bases and the V segment lost 6 bases, leaving 11 bases of the junction unmatched. The CDR3, as DNA: TGTGCCAGCAGGGCAATAACTAGCGGACTTTACAATGAGCAGTTCTTC. Its protein is CASRAITSGLYNEQFF.

The V gene is TRBV5-4, the J gene TRBJ2-7; D perhaps matches TRBD2 (6 bases). Deletions cut 4 bases from V and 7 bases from J, with 18 bases between. CDR1 is SGHNT, CDR2 YYREEE, per germline (reference sequence). The CDR3 length is 14 residues. This CDR3 reads CASSPEGGLGEQYF. The CDR3 DNA reads TGTGCCAGCAGCCCGGAGGGTGGATTGGGGGAGCAGTACTTC.

The rearrangement links TRBV4-1 to TRBJ1-3; a weak D match, TRBD1 (5 bases). The germline CDR1 and CDR2 sequences are MGHRA and YSYEKL. The CDR3 consists of 15 residues. Trimming removed 1 base from V and 0 bases from J, with 7 bases in between. The CDR3 bases are TGCGCCAGCAGCCAAGGACAGAGCTCTGGAAACACCATATATTTT. It specifies CASSQGQSSGNTIYF.

J is TRBJ2-3 and V is TRBV30; 9 bases match TRBD2. Germline lookup yields CDR1 GTSNPN and CDR2 SVGIG (reference sequence). The CDR3 runs 17 residues. The V gene end was trimmed by 3 bases and the J gene end by 4 bases; junction bases not matched to a gene: 14. In DNA, the CDR3 is TGTGCCTGGAGCGGTCTAGCGGTAGCGGGAGAATCAGATACGCAGTATTTT. Its protein product is CAWSGLAVAGESDTQYF.

The V and J genes are TRBV5-1 and TRBJ2-3; TRBD1 matches 7 bases. The junction had 7 bases not matched to a gene; V was cut back by 5 bases and J by 4 bases. Germline V lookup: CDR1 SGHRS, CDR2 YFSETQ. The CDR3 is 14 amino acids. The CDR3 loop reads CASRVTGDPDTQYF. The CDR3 bases are TGCGCCAGCAGGGTAACAGGGGACCCAGATACGCAGTATTTT.

This clone is a singleton in its sample. This chain uses TRBV7-6 with TRBJ2-1; TRBD2 agrees at 8 bases. V lost 5 bases and J lost 3; bases outside the gene matches: 9. CDR1 and CDR2 (germline): SGHVS, FNYEAQ. The CDR3 is 16 amino acids. The CDR3 DNA sequence: TGTGCCAGCAGCCCCCCGGGGGGGGAGTTCTACAATGAGCAGTTCTTC. Its translation is CASSPPGGEFYNEQFF.

The V gene is TRBV12-5, the J gene TRBJ2-1; 8 nucleotides agree with TRBD2. The CDR3 runs 14 residues. J gave up 3 bases and V 8 bases, and 6 bases lay outside the gene matches. Germline V gene lookup returns CDR1 LGHNT and CDR2 FRNRAP. This CDR3 reads CASSFTSGYNEQFF. In nucleotides, the CDR3 is TGTGCTAGTTCGTTTACTAGCGGCTACAATGAGCAGTTCTTC.

This clone has a single count. V gene TRBV6-4 combines with J gene TRBJ1-2, with D perhaps TRBD1 (6 bases). Germline CDR1 and CDR2: MRHNA and SNTAGT. This CDR3 is 14 amino acids long. V lost 3 bases and J 4 bases, leaving 12 bases between the germline ends. Written as DNA, the CDR3 is TGTGCCAGCAGTGATGAGGGGGGGTCCTATGGCTACACCTTC. Its translation is CASSDEGGSYGYTF.

The chain combines TRBV27 with TRBJ1-4; D not resolved. V shed 1 base and J shed 12 bases, with 15 bases lying between them. The length of the CDR3 is 14 residues. From germline, CDR1 is MNHEY and CDR2 SMNVEV (reference sequence). Here the CDR3 reads CASSLLSGQKELFF. The CDR3 nucleotides read TGTGCCAGCAGTTTATTGTCAGGCCAAAAGGAACTGTTTTTT.